Included here is one TCR beta chain sequence, with context. The entry originates in a study of blood T cell repertoires in COVID-19. The CDR3 sequence is 16 residues long. Looked up from germline, CDR1 is SGHVS and CDR2 is FQNEAQ. V was cut by 5 bases and J by 5 bases, with 19 bases left in between. Repertoires were generated with immunoSEQ multiplex PCR, while TCRdb's copy carries only in-frame clones and drops some. The table has under 250,000 clones, around 88% seen once. The origin of this receptor is a man between 40 and 49 years old with active or convalescent COVID-19. The J gene is TRBJ2-4, the V gene TRBV7-8, with D possibly matching TRBD2 (6 bases). The source material was peripheral blood. The CDR3 DNA reads as TGTGCCAGCAGCGTATGGGGAGGAGGGTTGGAAAACATTCAGTACTTC. Translated: CASSVWGGGLENIQYF.